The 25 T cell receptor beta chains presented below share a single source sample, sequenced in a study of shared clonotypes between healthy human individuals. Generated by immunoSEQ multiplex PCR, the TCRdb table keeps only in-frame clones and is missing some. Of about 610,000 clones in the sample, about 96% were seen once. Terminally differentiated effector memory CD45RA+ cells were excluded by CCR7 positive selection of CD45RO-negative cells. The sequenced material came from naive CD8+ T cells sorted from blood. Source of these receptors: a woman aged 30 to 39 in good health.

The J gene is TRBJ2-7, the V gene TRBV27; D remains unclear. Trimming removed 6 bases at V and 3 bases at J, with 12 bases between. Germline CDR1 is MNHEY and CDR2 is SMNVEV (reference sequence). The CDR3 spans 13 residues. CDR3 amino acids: CASSLAAVYEQYF. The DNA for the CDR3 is TGTGCCAGCAGCCTGGCCGCAGTCTACGAGCAGTACTTC.

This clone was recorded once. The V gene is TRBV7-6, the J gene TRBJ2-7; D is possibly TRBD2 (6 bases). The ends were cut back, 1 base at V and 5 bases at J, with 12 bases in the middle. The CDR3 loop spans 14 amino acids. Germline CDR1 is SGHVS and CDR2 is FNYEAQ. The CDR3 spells CASSLGGGGDEQYF. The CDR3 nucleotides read TGTGCCAGCAGCTTAGGTGGAGGCGGGGACGAGCAGTACTTC.

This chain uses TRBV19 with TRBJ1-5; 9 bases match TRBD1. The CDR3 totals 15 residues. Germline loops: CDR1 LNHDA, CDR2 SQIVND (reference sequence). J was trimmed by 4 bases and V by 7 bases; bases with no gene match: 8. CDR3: CASMGGQGLNQPQHF. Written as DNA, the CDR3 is TGTGCCAGTATGGGGGGACAGGGATTAAATCAGCCCCAGCATTTT.

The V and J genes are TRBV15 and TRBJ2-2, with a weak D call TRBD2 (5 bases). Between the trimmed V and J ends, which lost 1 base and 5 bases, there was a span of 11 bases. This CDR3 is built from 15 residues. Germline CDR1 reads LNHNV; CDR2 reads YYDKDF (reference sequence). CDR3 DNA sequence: TGTGCCACCAGCAGAGCTCTAGCCGGAACCGGGGAGCTGTTTTTT. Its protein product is CATSRALAGTGELFF.

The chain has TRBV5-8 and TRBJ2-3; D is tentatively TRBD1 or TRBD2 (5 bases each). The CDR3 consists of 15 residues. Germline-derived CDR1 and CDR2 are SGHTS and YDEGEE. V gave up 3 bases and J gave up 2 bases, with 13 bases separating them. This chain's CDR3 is CASSSAGGFTDTQYF. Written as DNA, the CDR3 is TGTGCCAGCAGCTCAGCTGGGGGATTCACAGATACGCAGTATTTT.

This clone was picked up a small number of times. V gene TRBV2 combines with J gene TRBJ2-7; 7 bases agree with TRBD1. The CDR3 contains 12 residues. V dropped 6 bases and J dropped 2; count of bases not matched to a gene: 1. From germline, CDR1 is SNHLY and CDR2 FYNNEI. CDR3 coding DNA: TGTGCCAGCAGGGACAGGACCTACGAGCAGTACTTC. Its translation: CASRDRTYEQYF.

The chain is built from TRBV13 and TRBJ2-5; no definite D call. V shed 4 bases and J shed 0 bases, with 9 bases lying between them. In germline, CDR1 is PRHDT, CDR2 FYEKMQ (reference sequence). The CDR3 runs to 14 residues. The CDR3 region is CASSSQQYQETQYF. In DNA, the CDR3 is TGTGCCAGCAGCTCACAACAGTACCAAGAGACCCAGTACTTC.

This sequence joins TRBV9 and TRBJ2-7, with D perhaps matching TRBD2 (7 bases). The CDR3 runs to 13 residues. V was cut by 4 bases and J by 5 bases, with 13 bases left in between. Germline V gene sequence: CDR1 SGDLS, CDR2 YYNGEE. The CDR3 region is CASSPWGGHEQYF. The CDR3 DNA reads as TGTGCCAGCAGCCCTTGGGGGGGGCACGAGCAGTACTTC.

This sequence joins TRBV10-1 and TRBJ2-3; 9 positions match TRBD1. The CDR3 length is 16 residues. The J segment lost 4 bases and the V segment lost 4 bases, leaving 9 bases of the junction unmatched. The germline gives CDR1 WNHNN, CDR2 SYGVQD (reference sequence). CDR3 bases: TGCGCCAGCAGTGGGACCGGGACAGGGCCGTCAGATACGCAGTATTTT. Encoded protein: CASSGTGTGPSDTQYF.

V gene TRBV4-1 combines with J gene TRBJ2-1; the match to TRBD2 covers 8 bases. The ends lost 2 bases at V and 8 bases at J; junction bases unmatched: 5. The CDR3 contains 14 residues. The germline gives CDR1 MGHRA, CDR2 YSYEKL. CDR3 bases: TGCGCCAGCAGCCAACCAGCGGGAGTTCATGAGCAGTTCTTC. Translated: CASSQPAGVHEQFF.

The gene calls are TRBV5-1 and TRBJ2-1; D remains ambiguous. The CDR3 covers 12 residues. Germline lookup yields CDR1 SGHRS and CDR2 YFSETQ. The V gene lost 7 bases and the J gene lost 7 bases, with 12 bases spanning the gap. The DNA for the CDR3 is TGCGCCAGCGGGCAGGTATGGAATGAGCAGTTCTTC. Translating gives CASGQVWNEQFF.

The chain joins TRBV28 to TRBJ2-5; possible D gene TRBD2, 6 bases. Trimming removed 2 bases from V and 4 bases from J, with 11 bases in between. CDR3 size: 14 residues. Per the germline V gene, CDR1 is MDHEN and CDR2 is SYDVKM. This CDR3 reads CASSLIRGGETQYF. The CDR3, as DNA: TGTGCCAGCAGTTTAATCCGGGGAGGAGAGACCCAGTACTTC.

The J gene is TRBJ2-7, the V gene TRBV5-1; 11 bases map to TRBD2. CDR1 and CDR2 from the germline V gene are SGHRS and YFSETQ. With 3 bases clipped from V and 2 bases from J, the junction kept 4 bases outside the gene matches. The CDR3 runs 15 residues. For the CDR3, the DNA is TGCGCCAGCAGCTGGGGGACTAGCGGAACCTACGAGCAGTACTTC. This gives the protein CASSWGTSGTYEQYF.

Here the CDR3 DNA reads TGTGCCAGCAGTTTACAGTCGCCCCGGGCACCCCTCCACTTT. This gives the protein CASSLQSPRAPLHF. This chain connects TRBV27 to TRBJ1-6; D gene uncertain. V was clipped by 2 bases and J by 11 bases, with 13 bases between them. Germline values: CDR1 MNHEY, CDR2 SMNVEV (reference sequence). CDR3 size: 14 residues.

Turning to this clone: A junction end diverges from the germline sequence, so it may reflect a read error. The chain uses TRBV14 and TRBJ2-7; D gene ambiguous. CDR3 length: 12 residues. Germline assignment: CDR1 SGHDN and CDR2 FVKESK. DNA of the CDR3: TGTGCCAGCAGTCAAGGAAATTACGAGCAGTACTTC. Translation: CASSQGNYEQYF.

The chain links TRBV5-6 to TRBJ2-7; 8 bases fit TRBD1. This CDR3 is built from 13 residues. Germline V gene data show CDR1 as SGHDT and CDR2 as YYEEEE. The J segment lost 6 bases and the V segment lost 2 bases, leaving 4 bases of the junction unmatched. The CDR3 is CASSFQGAIEQYF. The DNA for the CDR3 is TGTGCCAGCAGCTTCCAGGGGGCGATCGAGCAGTACTTC.

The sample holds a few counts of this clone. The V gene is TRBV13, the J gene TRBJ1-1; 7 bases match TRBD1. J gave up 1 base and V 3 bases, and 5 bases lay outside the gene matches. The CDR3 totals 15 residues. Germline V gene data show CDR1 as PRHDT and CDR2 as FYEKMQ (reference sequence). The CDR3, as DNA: TGTGCCAGCAGCTTGGGAGGGACAGAGAACACTGAAGCTTTCTTT. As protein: CASSLGGTENTEAFF. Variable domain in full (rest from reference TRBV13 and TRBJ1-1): AAGVIQSPRHLIKEKRETATLKCYPIPRHDTVYWYQQGPGQDPQFLISFYEKMQSDKGSIPDRFSAQQFSDYHSELNMSSLELGDSALYFCASSLGGTENTEAFFGQGTRLTVV.

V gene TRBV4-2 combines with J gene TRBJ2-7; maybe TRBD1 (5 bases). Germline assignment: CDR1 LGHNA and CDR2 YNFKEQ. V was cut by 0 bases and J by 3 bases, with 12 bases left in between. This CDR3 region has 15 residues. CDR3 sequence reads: CASSQERQGFYEQYF. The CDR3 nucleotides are TGTGCCAGCAGCCAAGAACGGCAGGGATTCTACGAGCAGTACTTC.

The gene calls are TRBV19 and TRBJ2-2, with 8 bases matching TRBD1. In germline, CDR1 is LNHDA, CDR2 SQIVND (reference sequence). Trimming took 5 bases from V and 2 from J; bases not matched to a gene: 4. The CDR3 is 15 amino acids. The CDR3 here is CASSWTGSNTGELFF. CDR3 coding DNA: TGTGCCAGTAGTTGGACAGGGAGTAACACCGGGGAGCTGTTTTTT. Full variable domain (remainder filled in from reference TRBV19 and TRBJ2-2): DGGITQSPKYLFRKEGQNVTLSCEQNLNHDAMYWYRQDPGQGLRLIYYSQIVNDFQKGDIAEGYSVSREKKESFPLTVTSAQKNPTAFYLCASSWTGSNTGELFFGEGSRLTVL.

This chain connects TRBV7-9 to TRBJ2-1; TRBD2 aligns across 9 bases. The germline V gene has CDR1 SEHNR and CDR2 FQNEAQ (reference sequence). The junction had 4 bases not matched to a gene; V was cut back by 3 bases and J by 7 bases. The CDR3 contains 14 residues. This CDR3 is CASSFSGSVNEQFF. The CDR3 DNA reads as TGTGCCAGCAGCTTTAGCGGGAGCGTAAATGAGCAGTTCTTC.

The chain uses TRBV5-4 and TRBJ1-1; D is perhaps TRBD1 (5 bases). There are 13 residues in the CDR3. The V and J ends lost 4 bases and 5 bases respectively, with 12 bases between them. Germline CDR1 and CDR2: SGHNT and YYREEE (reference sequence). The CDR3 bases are TGTGCCAGCAGCATAGGGGACGGGACTGAAGCTTTCTTT. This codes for CASSIGDGTEAFF.

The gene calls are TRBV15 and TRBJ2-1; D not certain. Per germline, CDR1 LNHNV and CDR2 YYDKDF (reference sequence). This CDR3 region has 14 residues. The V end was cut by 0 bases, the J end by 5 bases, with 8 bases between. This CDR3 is CATSREWAHNEQFF. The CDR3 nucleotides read TGTGCCACCAGCAGAGAGTGGGCTCACAATGAGCAGTTCTTC.

CDR3 nucleotide sequence: TGCGCCAGCAGTCAGGACAGGGACCACGAGCAGTACTTC. Its protein product is CASSQDRDHEQYF. This chain links TRBV10-1 with TRBJ2-7; 8 bases line up with TRBD1. CDR3 size: 13 residues. V was clipped by 5 bases and J by 5 bases; unmatched bases: 5. Germline V gives CDR1 WNHNN, CDR2 SYGVQD (reference sequence).

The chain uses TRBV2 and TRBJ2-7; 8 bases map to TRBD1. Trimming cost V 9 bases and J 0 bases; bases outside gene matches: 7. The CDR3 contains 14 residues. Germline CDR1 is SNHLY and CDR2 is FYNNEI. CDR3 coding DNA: TGTGCCAGGAGACAGGGGATAAACTCCTACGAGCAGTACTTC. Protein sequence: CARRQGINSYEQYF.

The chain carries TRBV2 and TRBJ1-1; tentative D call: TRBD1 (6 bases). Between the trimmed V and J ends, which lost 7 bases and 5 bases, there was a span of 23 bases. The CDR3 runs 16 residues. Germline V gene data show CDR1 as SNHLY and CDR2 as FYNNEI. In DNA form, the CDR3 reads TGTGCCAGCACGGTTTGGGGGCTAGAGGGGAGGACTGAAGCTTTCTTT. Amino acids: CASTVWGLEGRTEAFF.